One and the same sample provided the 23 T cell receptor beta chains below, sequenced in a study of identical twins. MiXCR was run by TCRdb on the 5' RACE reads, yielding one entry per CDR3 protein. The table has around 200,000 distinct CDR3 sequences, 9.4% seen once; the top ten hold about 5.5%. The sequenced sample consisted of memory (CD45RO+) T cells sorted from blood. The receptors derive from a young woman in good health.

V is TRBV10-1 and J is TRBJ2-7; TRBD1 aligns across 8 bases. The CDR3 length is 14 residues. The junction had 0 bases not matched to a gene; V was cut back by 2 bases and J by 0 bases. Germline V gene sequence: CDR1 WNHNN, CDR2 SYGVQD (reference sequence). Here the CDR3 reads CASSETGGSYEQYF. The CDR3 DNA is TGCGCCAGCAGTGAGACAGGGGGCTCCTACGAGCAGTACTTC.

This clonotype was detected a few times. This rearrangement joins TRBV6-2 or TRBV6-3 to TRBJ2-7, with D perhaps TRBD1 (5 bases). V lost 5 bases and J lost 5, with 19 bases in between. The length of the CDR3 is 15 residues. Germline V CDR1 and CDR2: MNHEY, SVGEGT. As DNA, the CDR3 is TGTGCCAGCAGTCCCCCCGGGCGCCTGGGGCACGAGCAGTACTTC. Amino acids: CASSPPGRLGHEQYF.

This clonotype was seen ten or more times. The chain recombines TRBV7-6 with TRBJ2-3; D is perhaps TRBD1 or TRBD2 (5 bases each). V gave up 1 base and J gave up 5 bases, with 19 bases separating them. This CDR3 is 17 amino acids long. Germline V CDR1 and CDR2: SGHVS, FNYEAQ. CDR3 protein: CASSLVIGTWDGDTQYF. CDR3 nucleotides: TGTGCCAGCAGCTTAGTAATCGGGACCTGGGACGGAGATACGCAGTATTTT. Combining the CDR3 with reference TRBV7-6 and TRBJ2-3 gives the whole variable domain GAGVSQSPRYKVTKRGQDVALRCDPISGHVSLYWYRQALGQGPEFLTYFNYEAQQDKSGLPNDRFSAERPEGSISTLTIQRTEQRDSAMYRCASSLVIGTWDGDTQYFGPGTRLTVL.

Only a few counts were recorded for this clonotype. The V and J genes are TRBV6-1 and TRBJ2-2, with 9 bases matching TRBD2. CDR3 size: 15 residues. Germline CDR1 is MNHNS and CDR2 is SASEGT. The junction had 7 bases not matched to a gene; V was cut back by 7 bases and J by 4 bases. CDR3 in amino acids: CASIGAGGGTGELFF. CDR3 nucleotides: TGTGCCAGCATAGGAGCGGGAGGAGGCACCGGGGAGCTGTTTTTT.

J is TRBJ2-1 and V is TRBV30, with D possibly being TRBD1 or TRBD2 (5 bases each). The V and J ends lost 5 bases and 10 bases respectively, with 15 bases between them. CDR1 is GTSNPN, CDR2 SVGIG, per germline (reference sequence). The CDR3 sequence is 12 residues long. The CDR3 DNA follows: TGTGCCTGGGGAAATTTCCGGGACGAGCAGTTCTTC. It yields the protein CAWGNFRDEQFF.

This clonotype was observed a handful of times. The chain employs TRBV20-1 and TRBJ2-3; 7 bases line up with TRBD2. V dropped 0 bases and J dropped 8; count of bases not matched to a gene: 8. This CDR3 contains 14 residues. Germline loops: CDR1 DFQATT, CDR2 SNEGSKA (reference sequence). The CDR3 sequence is CSARDLAGVLTQYF. The CDR3, as DNA: TGCAGTGCTAGAGATTTGGCGGGGGTACTTACGCAGTATTTT.

This clonotype was recorded many times. This chain uses TRBV6-2 or TRBV6-3 with TRBJ1-2; 7 positions agree with TRBD1. The CDR3 runs 13 residues. Germline V gene data show CDR1 as MNHEY and CDR2 as SVGEGT. The V segment lost 6 bases and the J segment 5 bases; nucleotides outside the gene matches: 6. The CDR3, as DNA: TGTGCCAGCAGGACGGGACAGCAATATGGCTACACCTTC. The encoded protein is CASRTGQQYGYTF.

The chain has TRBV7-9 and TRBJ1-4, with D possibly being TRBD1 (5 bases). The V gene's germline CDR1 is SEHNR and CDR2 FQNEAQ (reference sequence). The V end was cut by 4 bases, the J end by 2 bases, with 14 bases between. The CDR3 is made up of 16 amino acids. This chain's CDR3 is CASSSTPAGTNEKLFF. CDR3 coding DNA: TGTGCCAGCAGCTCTACCCCGGCAGGGACTAATGAAAAACTGTTTTTT.

This clonotype was counted many times. In DNA, the CDR3 is TGCGCCAGCAGCCTCCAGGAGGGCAGAGGAGCTTTCTTT. It yields the protein CASSLQEGRGAFF. This chain connects TRBV5-1 to TRBJ1-1; D remains ambiguous. There are 13 residues in the CDR3. Trimming took 4 bases from V and 10 from J, leaving 17 bases between them. Germline CDR1 and CDR2: SGHRS and YFSETQ.

This clonotype was recorded many times. This chain links TRBV7-2 with TRBJ1-5; perhaps TRBD1 as D (5 bases). Germline V CDR1 and CDR2: SGHTA, FQGNSA. The CDR3 runs 14 residues. Trimming pared 7 bases from V and 3 bases from J, leaving 13 bases between. The CDR3 reads CASTPPGSNQPQHF. The CDR3 nucleotides read TGTGCCAGCACCCCACCAGGGTCCAATCAGCCCCAGCATTTT.

This clonotype was seen a handful of times. V gene TRBV20-1 combines with J gene TRBJ1-2, with D possibly being TRBD1 (6 bases). The V end was cut by 5 bases, the J end by 1 base, with 11 bases between. Germline V gene data show CDR1 as DFQATT and CDR2 as SNEGSKA (reference sequence). The CDR3 has 13 residues. The CDR3 DNA sequence: TGCAGTGCTGATAACAGGGATAACTATGGCTACACCTTC. It codes for CSADNRDNYGYTF.

This clonotype has just a few counts. The chain joins TRBV10-2 to TRBJ1-2; D call uncertain. The V end lost 2 bases, the J end lost 4 bases, and 8 bases lay between the germline ends. Germline V gene lookup returns CDR1 WSHSY and CDR2 SAAADI. The CDR3 contains 13 residues. CDR3 coding DNA: TGCGCCAGCAGTGAGGACGGCATCTATGGCTACACCTTC. It specifies CASSEDGIYGYTF.

The sample holds a few counts of this clonotype. The CDR3 coding sequence is TGCGCCAGCAGCCAAGATTTACAGGGGGGACAGCCCCAGCATTTT. Translating it yields CASSQDLQGGQPQHF. The chain combines TRBV4-3 with TRBJ1-5; 8 positions agree with TRBD1. The V gene end was trimmed by 0 bases and the J gene end by 7 bases; junction bases not matched to a gene: 5. The CDR3 is made up of 15 amino acids. Germline CDR1 is LGHNA and CDR2 is YSLEER.

This clonotype was counted between two and nine times. This sequence joins TRBV7-6 and TRBJ2-7, with 8 bases matching TRBD1. Germline assignment: CDR1 SGHVS and CDR2 FNYEAQ. CDR3 length: 15 residues. J was trimmed by 5 bases and V by 5 bases; bases with no gene match: 11. CDR3 DNA sequence: TGTGCCAGCAGCGGACGGACAGGGAGAGTTGACGAGCAGTACTTC. Its translation: CASSGRTGRVDEQYF.

The table lists this clonotype with a few counts. This chain joins TRBV30 and TRBJ1-2, with TRBD1 matching 9 bases. The CDR3 is made up of 13 amino acids. Looked up from germline, CDR1 is GTSNPN and CDR2 is SVGIG (reference sequence). With 3 bases clipped from V and 8 bases from J, the junction kept 7 bases outside the gene matches. CDR3 residues: CAWRQDRGWGYTF. The DNA for the CDR3 is TGTGCCTGGAGACAGGACAGGGGATGGGGCTACACCTTC.

This rearrangement joins TRBV20-1 to TRBJ2-7; TRBD1 agrees at 7 bases. Germline V lookup: CDR1 DFQATT, CDR2 SNEGSKA (reference sequence). The CDR3 length is 14 residues. The V and J ends lost 5 bases and 0 bases, in that order; junction bases with no gene match: 7. CDR3 DNA: TGCAGTGCTTCGAGGGGGCCAGACTCCTACGAGCAGTACTTC. Amino acids: CSASRGPDSYEQYF.

The rearrangement links TRBV5-5 to TRBJ2-1, with 13 bases that match TRBD2. Per germline, CDR1 SGHKS and CDR2 YYEKEE (reference sequence). This CDR3 is 15 amino acids long. With 4 bases clipped from V and 6 bases from J, the junction kept 4 bases outside the gene matches. This CDR3 is CASSIRLAGGNEQFF. The DNA of the CDR3 is TGTGCCAGCAGCATCCGACTAGCGGGGGGCAATGAGCAGTTCTTC.

This clonotype was counted at least ten times. This chain connects TRBV20-1 to TRBJ2-5, with D perhaps being TRBD1 or TRBD2 (6 bases each). This CDR3 spans 14 amino acids. Germline-derived CDR1 and CDR2 are DFQATT and SNEGSKA (reference sequence). Trimming removed 5 bases from V and 1 base from J, with 14 bases in between. CDR3 protein: CSAPRGGSQETQYF. The CDR3 nucleotides are TGCAGTGCTCCCAGGGGAGGCAGCCAAGAGACCCAGTACTTC.

This clonotype was observed a few times. The chain carries TRBV5-1 and TRBJ1-1; D ambiguous. Germline CDR1 is SGHRS and CDR2 is YFSETQ. The CDR3 has 14 residues. V was clipped by 2 bases and J by 1 base, with 9 bases between them. The CDR3: CASSLRPANTEAFF. CDR3 DNA: TGCGCCAGCAGCTTACGCCCAGCGAACACTGAAGCTTTCTTT.

This clonotype was seen only a few times. J is TRBJ1-5 and V is TRBV11-3; D gene unclear. V was shortened by 6 bases and J by 9 bases, with 15 bases between the two germline ends. Germline values: CDR1 SGHNT, CDR2 YENEEA. The CDR3 length is 13 residues. CDR3 in amino acids: CASRTSNAGPQHF. DNA of the CDR3: TGTGCCAGCAGAACTAGTAACGCCGGGCCCCAGCATTTT.

This clonotype was seen at least ten times. This chain links TRBV7-2 with TRBJ1-3; no clear D gene. Germline values: CDR1 SGHTA, CDR2 FQGNSA. This CDR3 is 13 amino acids long. Trimming pared 1 base from V and 8 bases from J, leaving 9 bases between. The CDR3 DNA reads TGTGCCAGCAGCTTAGAACTGGAGGACACCATATATTTT. As protein: CASSLELEDTIYF.

This clonotype is medium-sized. J is TRBJ2-7 and V is TRBV10-3; possibly TRBD1 or TRBD2 for D (6 bases each). This CDR3 spans 18 amino acids. V was cut by 4 bases and J by 3 bases, with 25 bases left in between. Germline loops: CDR1 ENHRY, CDR2 SYGVKD. The CDR3 sequence is CAISGTEGLSKGNYEQYF. CDR3 bases: TGTGCCATCAGTGGGACAGAGGGACTGTCGAAGGGAAACTACGAGCAGTACTTC.

This clonotype was observed a handful of times. The rearrangement joins TRBV27 to TRBJ2-2, with D unclear. The ends were cut back, 6 bases at V and 4 bases at J, with 6 bases in the middle. Germline V gene data show CDR1 as MNHEY and CDR2 as SMNVEV (reference sequence). The CDR3 has 12 amino acids. CDR3 sequence: CASRVATGELFF. The DNA of the CDR3 is TGTGCCAGCAGGGTTGCCACCGGGGAGCTGTTTTTT.